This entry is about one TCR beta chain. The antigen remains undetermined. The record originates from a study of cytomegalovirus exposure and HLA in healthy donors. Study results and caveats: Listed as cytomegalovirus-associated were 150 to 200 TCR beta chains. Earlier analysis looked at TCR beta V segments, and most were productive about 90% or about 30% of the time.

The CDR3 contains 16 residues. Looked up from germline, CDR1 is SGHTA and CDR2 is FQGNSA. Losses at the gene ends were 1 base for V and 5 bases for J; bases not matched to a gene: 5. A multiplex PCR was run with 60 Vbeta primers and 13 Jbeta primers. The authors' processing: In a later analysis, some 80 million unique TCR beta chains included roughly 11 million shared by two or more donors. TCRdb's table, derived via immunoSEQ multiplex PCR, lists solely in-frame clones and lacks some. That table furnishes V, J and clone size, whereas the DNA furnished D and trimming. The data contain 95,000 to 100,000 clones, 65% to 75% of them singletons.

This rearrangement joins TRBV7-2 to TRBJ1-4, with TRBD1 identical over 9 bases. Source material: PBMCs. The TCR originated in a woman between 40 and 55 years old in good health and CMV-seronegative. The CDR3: CASSLGPGTGNEKLFF. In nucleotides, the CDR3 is TGTGCCAGCAGCTTAGGTCCCGGGACAGGGAATGAAAAACTGTTTTTT.